This entry is about one T cell receptor (beta chain). Sequencing was performed with immunoSEQ multiplex PCR; in TCRdb, only in-frame clones are kept and a portion is missing. The sample has 150,000 to 200,000 clones, 90% seen once; the top ten hold around 1.5%. These data come from a study of control samples from healthy donors and cancer patients. Losses at the gene ends were 6 bases for V and 2 bases for J; bases not matched to a gene: 11. Germline V CDR1 and CDR2: SGHKS, YYEKEE (reference sequence). The CDR3 sequence is 16 residues long. The origin of this receptor is a woman between 50 and 59 years old in good health. The chain employs TRBV5-5 and TRBJ2-5; 9 bases agree with TRBD1. Input material: blood. The CDR3 DNA follows: TGTGCCAGCAAAAACGGGGGGACAGGGCTTCAAGAGACCCAGTACTTC. It codes for CASKNGGTGLQETQYF.